Sequencing of this TCR beta chain was carried out in a study of blood T cell repertoires in COVID-19. TCRdb keeps only in-frame clones here, not all; method: immunoSEQ multiplex PCR. The sample contains about 140,000 clones, about 89% of which appear only once. Germline V gene data show CDR1 as MNHEY and CDR2 as SMNVEV (reference sequence). The ends lost 5 bases at V and 6 bases at J; junction bases unmatched: 8. This CDR3 is 15 amino acids long. This sequence joins TRBV27 and TRBJ2-4; the match to TRBD1 covers 9 bases. Sequencing was done on a sample of PBMCs or T cells enriched from blood (not recorded which). The source is a man in his 60s who had recovered from COVID-19. DNA of the CDR3: TGTGCCAGCAGTCCCGGGACAGGGTGGGGAAACATTCAGTACTTC. Its translation: CASSPGTGWGNIQYF.